The entry below describes one TCR beta chain. The antigen remains unidentified. This entry belongs to a study of blood T cells in healthy people across ages. Regarding the study as a whole: In older individuals, TCR beta diversity per million T cells was lower, falling roughly linearly with age.

Primed by a sample-barcoded 5' primer and a J-beta primer mix, a second PCR proceeded for 7 to 11 cycles. MiXCR, run by TCRdb on the 5' RACE reads, gives a single entry per CDR3 protein. The sample yields fewer than 800,000 distinct CDR3 sequences, 45% to 50% seen once. The V gene's germline CDR1 is SGHTA and CDR2 FQGTGA. The ends lost 2 bases at V and 2 bases at J; junction bases unmatched: 1. This CDR3 is built from 14 residues. The specimen was blood. The chain combines TRBV7-3 with TRBJ2-7, with 9 bases fitting TRBD2. The TCR originated in a woman aged 60 to 75 in good health. CDR3 residues: CASSLSSGAYEQYF. The CDR3 DNA is TGTGCCAGCAGCTTATCTAGCGGGGCCTACGAGCAGTACTTC. Combining the CDR3 with reference TRBV7-3 and TRBJ2-7 gives the whole variable domain GAGVSQTPSNKVTEKGKYVELRCDPISGHTALYWYRQSLGQGPEFLIYFQGTGAADDSGLPNDRFFAVRPEGSVSTLKIQRTERGDSAVYLCASSLSSGAYEQYFGPGTRLTVT.